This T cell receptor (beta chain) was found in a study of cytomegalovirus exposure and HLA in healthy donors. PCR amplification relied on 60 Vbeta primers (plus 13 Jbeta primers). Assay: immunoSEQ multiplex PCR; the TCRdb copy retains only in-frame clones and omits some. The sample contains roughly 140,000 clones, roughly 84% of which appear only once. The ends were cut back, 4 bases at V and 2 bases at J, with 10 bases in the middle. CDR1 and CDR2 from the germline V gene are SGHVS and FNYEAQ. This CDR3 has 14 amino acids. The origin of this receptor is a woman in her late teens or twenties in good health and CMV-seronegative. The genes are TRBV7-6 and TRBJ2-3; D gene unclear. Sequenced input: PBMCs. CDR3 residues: CASSSGVNTDTQYF. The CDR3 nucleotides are TGTGCCAGCAGCTCCGGAGTAAACACAGATACGCAGTATTTT.